One and the same sample provided the 10 T cell receptor beta chains below, sequenced in a study of T cell repertoires in cytomegalovirus infection. Via MiXCR, TCRdb re-called the reads, giving one row per CDR3 protein. Of approximately 110,000 distinct CDR3 sequences detected, about 9.5% appear once; the ten largest clones hold about 32%. These receptors lack a known antigen. The material sequenced was PBMCs, sequenced either directly or after in vitro stimulation (not recorded which). Receptor source: a human donor in good health (CMV status not recorded). Some clones in this sample may be carry-over from other donors' samples.

This clonotype was detected ten times or more. This chain links TRBV7-2 with TRBJ2-7, with no clear D. Germline CDR1 is SGHTA and CDR2 is FQGNSA. The CDR3 totals 13 residues. Trimming pared 4 bases from V and 2 bases from J, leaving 9 bases between. CDR3 in amino acids: CASSSREAYEQYF. The CDR3 coding sequence is TGTGCCAGCAGCTCCCGTGAGGCCTACGAGCAGTACTTC.

This clonotype was detected many times. The J gene is TRBJ2-5, the V gene TRBV27; D is possibly TRBD1 or TRBD2 (5 bases each). Trimming left V 2 bases short and J 2 bases short, with 12 bases between. Germline assignment: CDR1 MNHEY and CDR2 SMNVEV (reference sequence). The CDR3 covers 15 residues. CDR3 nucleotide sequence: TGTGCCAGCAGTTTACGACTACGACAGCAAGAGACCCAGTACTTC. It is translated as CASSLRLRQQETQYF.

V usage is TRBV6-5 and J usage is TRBJ2-1; D not certain. The CDR3 length is 13 residues. The V end lost 7 bases, the J end lost 8 bases, and 15 bases lay between the germline ends. CDR1 is MNHEY, CDR2 SVGAGI, per germline. CDR3 coding DNA: TGTGCCAGCAACCCAGGTGGGGTCGATGAGCAGTTCTTC. Translation gives CASNPGGVDEQFF.

This clonotype has only a few counts. The chain combines TRBV2 with TRBJ1-5; 7 bases are shared with TRBD1. CDR1 and CDR2 from the germline V gene are SNHLY and FYNNEI. V gave up 6 bases and J gave up 1 base; unmatched junction bases: 9. The CDR3 consists of 16 residues. The DNA of the CDR3 is TGTGCCAGCAGCTCACGGACAGGTCTGAGCAATCAGCCCCAGCATTTT. Translated, it gives CASSSRTGLSNQPQHF.

This clonotype has just a few counts. The chain couples TRBV12-3 or TRBV12-4 to TRBJ2-7, with 8 bases matching TRBD1. This CDR3 contains 14 residues. Germline trimming cut 6 bases from V and 1 base from J; bases unmatched to any gene: 5. This CDR3 is CASSSQGASYEQYF. CDR3 nucleotide sequence: TGTGCCAGCAGCTCTCAGGGGGCGTCCTACGAGCAGTACTTC.

Details on this clonotype: A read error is possible here, since a much larger clone lies one base away. J is TRBJ2-1 and V is TRBV12-3 or TRBV12-4; the match to TRBD1 covers 9 bases. V trimming: 6 bases; J trimming: 6 bases; junction bases outside the gene matches: 9. The CDR3 is made up of 15 amino acids. The CDR3 spells CASSLIGQGSNEQFF. The CDR3 nucleotides are TGTGCCAGCAGCTTAATAGGACAGGGGTCCAATGAGCAGTTCTTC.

This clonotype occurred many times. The gene calls are TRBV7-2 and TRBJ1-1, with a weak D call TRBD1 (5 bases). Trimming pared 1 base from V and 2 bases from J, leaving 11 bases between. Germline-derived CDR1 and CDR2 are SGHTA and FQGNSA. CDR3 length: 15 amino acids. The chain's CDR3 is CASSLDDSRNTEAFF. As DNA, the CDR3 is TGTGCCAGCAGCTTAGACGACAGCCGAAACACTGAAGCTTTCTTT.

This clonotype has ten or more counts. The J gene is TRBJ1-5, the V gene TRBV7-2; a possible D gene is TRBD1 (6 bases). The CDR3 loop spans 15 amino acids. Between the trimmed V and J ends, which lost 3 bases and 3 bases, there was a span of 12 bases. Germline lookup yields CDR1 SGHTA and CDR2 FQGNSA. This chain's CDR3 is CASSFTGTSNQPQHF. CDR3 sequence (DNA): TGTGCCAGCAGCTTTACAGGGACCTCCAATCAGCCCCAGCATTTT.

This clonotype has just a few counts. The CDR3, as DNA: TGTGCCAGTACCCGGGTCGGAAGAGATACGCAGTATTTT. It yields the protein CASTRVGRDTQYF. The V gene is TRBV7-2, the J gene TRBJ2-3; unclear D gene. The V gene's germline CDR1 is SGHTA and CDR2 FQGNSA. CDR3 length equals 13 residues. The V gene lost 9 bases and the J gene lost 5 bases, with 15 bases spanning the gap.

This clonotype came up many times. J is TRBJ2-7 and V is TRBV7-2, with a tentative D call TRBD1 (6 bases). This CDR3 is built from 13 residues. The V end was cut by 5 bases, the J end by 3 bases, with 11 bases between. From germline, CDR1 is SGHTA and CDR2 FQGNSA. For the CDR3, the DNA is TGTGCCAGCAGCCACCGGGACAACTACGAGCAGTACTTC. Translated: CASSHRDNYEQYF.